The 16 T cell receptor beta chains given below trace back to one sample, sequenced in a study of cytomegalovirus exposure and HLA in healthy donors. 60 Vbeta and 13 Jbeta primers were used in PCR. The assay was immunoSEQ multiplex PCR, and TCRdb's table has in-frame clones only and misses some. The table includes about 240,000 clones, about 86% detected once. The sample was PBMCs. The receptors here all came from a woman between 55 and 75 years old in good health and CMV-seropositive.

V and J are TRBV15 and TRBJ2-7; TRBD1 aligns across 12 bases. Germline-derived CDR1 and CDR2 are LNHNV and YYDKDF (reference sequence). V was clipped by 4 bases and J by 4 bases; unmatched bases: 5. CDR3 size: 15 residues. The CDR3 spells CATSKGTGGIYEQYF. CDR3 coding DNA: TGTGCCACCAGCAAAGGGACAGGGGGCATATACGAGCAGTACTTC.

The chain is built from TRBV7-9 and TRBJ2-2; TRBD2 aligns across 14 bases. V lost 5 bases and J lost 4; bases outside the gene matches: 6. Germline CDR1 is SEHNR and CDR2 is FQNEAQ (reference sequence). The CDR3 sequence is 17 residues long. Here the CDR3 reads CASSIRGLAGATGELFF. DNA of the CDR3: TGTGCCAGCAGCATCCGGGGACTAGCGGGAGCCACCGGGGAGCTGTTTTTT.

This chain uses TRBV6-1 with TRBJ2-7, with D perhaps matching TRBD2 (5 bases). Germline V gene lookup returns CDR1 MNHNS and CDR2 SASEGT. Deletions cut 6 bases from V and 5 bases from J, with 8 bases between. This CDR3 contains 11 residues. In DNA form, the CDR3 reads TGTGCCAGCAGACTAGTCGACGAGCAGTACTTC. This codes for CASRLVDEQYF.

The chain couples TRBV19 to TRBJ1-3; no clear D gene. This CDR3 has 13 amino acids. Trimming took 3 bases from V and 5 from J, leaving 8 bases between them. Germline CDR1 is LNHDA and CDR2 is SQIVND (reference sequence). CDR3 residues: CASSISTRNTIYF. Here the CDR3 DNA reads TGTGCCAGTAGTATTTCCACACGAAACACCATATATTTT.

The chain combines TRBV19 with TRBJ1-2, with 11 bases identical to TRBD1. Trimming at V came to 5 bases and at J to 8 bases, leaving 7 bases not matched to a gene. The CDR3 covers 14 residues. Looked up from germline, CDR1 is LNHDA and CDR2 is SQIVND (reference sequence). DNA of the CDR3: TGTGCCAGTAGTCCCTGGACAGGGGGCATGGGCTACACCTTC. It specifies CASSPWTGGMGYTF.

The gene calls are TRBV9 and TRBJ2-1; 7 positions agree with TRBD1. CDR1 is SGDLS and CDR2 is YYNGEE in the germline V gene. J gave up 7 bases and V 6 bases, and 7 bases lay outside the gene matches. CDR3 length: 13 residues. The CDR3 spells CASTYGTENEQFF. The CDR3 nucleotides are TGTGCCAGCACCTACGGGACAGAAAATGAGCAGTTCTTC.

This clone was recorded only once. The chain combines TRBV5-1 with TRBJ2-7, with 11 bases matching TRBD2. V lost 2 bases, J lost 4 bases, and 5 bases stayed unmatched. The CDR3 runs to 15 residues. Germline V gives CDR1 SGHRS, CDR2 YFSETQ. In nucleotides, the CDR3 is TGCGCCAGCAGCTTTGAGACTAGCGGGACTTACGAGCAGTACTTC. It codes for CASSFETSGTYEQYF.

The chain links TRBV30 to TRBJ2-7; D might be TRBD1 (6 bases). V shed 3 bases and J shed 6 bases, with 18 bases lying between them. This CDR3 is built from 14 residues. Looked up from germline, CDR1 is GTSNPN and CDR2 is SVGIG (reference sequence). Here the CDR3 reads CAWSTKGGPGEQYF. The CDR3 bases are TGTGCCTGGAGCACCAAAGGGGGTCCGGGCGAGCAGTACTTC.

On this clone: Other DNA variants within this sample encode the same CDR3. This CDR3 reads CASSVGGVSNQPQHF. CDR3 nucleotide sequence: TGTGCCAGCAGCGTAGGGGGGGTAAGCAATCAGCCCCAGCATTTT. The chain recombines TRBV9 with TRBJ1-5, with TRBD1 as a possible D gene (5 bases). The CDR3 consists of 15 residues. Trimming pared 0 bases from V and 1 base from J, leaving 8 bases between. From germline, CDR1 is SGDLS and CDR2 YYNGEE.

The genes are TRBV5-6 and TRBJ1-2; D perhaps matches TRBD1 (5 bases). V was trimmed by 9 bases and J by 4 bases, leaving 19 bases between them. Germline V CDR1 and CDR2: SGHDT, YYEEEE. The CDR3 is 14 amino acids. The CDR3 coding sequence is TGTGCCATCGATCAGGGCACGAGGCTCTATGGCTACACCTTC. This encodes CAIDQGTRLYGYTF.

The genes are TRBV6-5 and TRBJ1-1; a possible D gene is TRBD1 (6 bases). Germline lookup yields CDR1 MNHEY and CDR2 SVGAGI. V dropped 1 base and J dropped 5 bases, with 11 bases sitting between them. The CDR3 loop spans 14 amino acids. CDR3 residues: CASSYWGRGTEAFF. The CDR3 DNA is TGTGCCAGCAGTTACTGGGGGCGAGGGACTGAAGCTTTCTTT.

The chain joins TRBV5-1 to TRBJ1-3; 8 bases align to TRBD1. The J segment lost 8 bases and the V segment lost 5 bases, leaving 6 bases of the junction unmatched. This CDR3 is built from 13 residues. CDR1 and CDR2 from the germline V gene are SGHRS and YFSETQ. In DNA form, the CDR3 reads TGCGCCAGCAGGCAGGGGGCGCGGGACACCATATATTTT. Residues: CASRQGARDTIYF. The variable domain in full, with the rest retrieved from reference TRBV5-1 and TRBJ1-3, is KAGVTQTPRYLIKTRGQQVTLSCSPISGHRSVSWYQQTPGQGLQFLFEYFSETQRNKGNFPGRFSGRQFSNSRSEMNVSTLELGDSALYLCASRQGARDTIYFGEGSWLTVV.

V usage is TRBV19 and J usage is TRBJ2-3; weak D call: TRBD2 (5 bases). Germline V gene sequence: CDR1 LNHDA, CDR2 SQIVND (reference sequence). Trimming took off 3 bases at V and 2 bases at J, with 9 bases between the two ends. The CDR3 spans 14 residues. In nucleotides, the CDR3 is TGTGCCAGTAGTATCGCCCGGGACACAGATACGCAGTATTTT. This encodes CASSIARDTDTQYF.

The chain links TRBV6-5 to TRBJ2-2; 8 bases agree with TRBD1. This CDR3 comprises 14 residues. The V segment lost 2 bases and the J segment 6 bases; nucleotides outside the gene matches: 2. Germline V CDR1 and CDR2: MNHEY, SVGAGI. The CDR3, as DNA: TGTGCCAGCAGTTACCGGACAGGGTCCGGGGAGCTGTTTTTT. It yields the protein CASSYRTGSGELFF.

This clone came up a few times. Mismatch with germline at one junction end may stem from a read error. Here the CDR3 DNA reads TGTTCCAGCAGCTTATCTAGCGGGAGGGCCCGATCTTACTACGAGCAGTACTTC. It specifies CSSSLSSGRARSYYEQYF. The V gene is TRBV7-9, the J gene TRBJ2-7, with TRBD2 matching over 12 bases. In germline, CDR1 is SEHNR, CDR2 FQNEAQ (reference sequence). CDR3 length equals 18 residues.

This chain joins TRBV7-6 and TRBJ2-7; the match to TRBD1 covers 9 bases. With 5 bases clipped from V and 3 bases from J, the junction kept 5 bases outside the gene matches. This CDR3 is built from 14 residues. Germline V CDR1 and CDR2: SGHVS, FNYEAQ. The CDR3 DNA reads TGTGCCAGCAGCCCCCGGGGACAGGGCTACGAGCAGTACTTC. Translation gives CASSPRGQGYEQYF.